Shown below are 28 T cell receptor beta chains from a single sample sequenced in a study of spatial heterogeneity in lung cancer. Described time point: blood at routine non-recurrence follow-up after resection. The authors sequenced whole RNA from tumor, nontumor lung or frozen PBMC without sorting. A single record per CDR3 protein comes from TCRdb applying MiXCR to the 5' RACE reads. The table records tens of thousands of distinct CDR3 sequences, 6.5% to 7.5% of them present only once. The material was PBMCs, obtained at follow-up. These receptors originate from a female donor with early-stage non-small cell lung cancer.

V is TRBV7-2 and J is TRBJ1-3, with D possibly TRBD1 on 5 matching bases. The CDR3 totals 15 residues. V was shortened by 2 bases and J by 4 bases, with 12 bases between the two germline ends. CDR1 is SGHTA, CDR2 FQGNSA, per germline. The CDR3 nucleotides are TGTGCCAGCAGCTTATCGAGGGGCCCCGGAAACACCATATATTTT. Its translation: CASSLSRGPGNTIYF.

This clonotype was counted ten times or more. The genes are TRBV7-9 and TRBJ2-7, with TRBD2 matching 8 bases. The CDR3 length is 15 residues. Germline values: CDR1 SEHNR, CDR2 FQNEAQ (reference sequence). J was trimmed by 3 bases and V by 5 bases; bases with no gene match: 9. CDR3 sequence reads: CASSVTSGTFYEQYF. The CDR3 nucleotides are TGTGCCAGCAGCGTCACTAGCGGAACCTTCTACGAGCAGTACTTC.

This clonotype was recorded at least ten times. Germline and junction disagree at one end, which may indicate a read error. The chain is built from TRBV4-1 and TRBJ1-5; D call uncertain. The CDR3 contains 13 residues. CDR1 and CDR2 from the germline V gene are MGHRA and YSYEKL. As DNA, the CDR3 is TGCGCCAGCAGCCAAGATAGCTATCAGCCCCAGCATTTT. It yields the protein CASSQDSYQPQHF.

This clonotype was recorded many times. The chain joins TRBV7-9 to TRBJ2-7, with TRBD1 identical over 8 bases. The germline CDR1 and CDR2 sequences are SEHNR and FQNEAQ (reference sequence). The CDR3 runs to 15 residues. V was clipped by 5 bases and J by 5 bases; unmatched bases: 11. The CDR3 sequence: CASSPYQTGDDEQYF. The CDR3 coding sequence is TGTGCCAGCAGCCCTTACCAGACAGGGGATGACGAGCAGTACTTC.

In this sample, this clonotype turned up a few times. The chain employs TRBV7-2 and TRBJ2-1; no firm D call. Germline V gives CDR1 SGHTA, CDR2 FQGNSA. V was cut by 5 bases and J by 8 bases, with 22 bases left in between. The CDR3 runs 16 residues. The CDR3 loop reads CASSPLSVNLRDEQFF. CDR3 nucleotide sequence: TGTGCCAGCAGCCCCCTCAGCGTGAACTTGCGTGATGAGCAGTTCTTC.

This clonotype was detected ten times or more. The V and J genes are TRBV9 and TRBJ2-5; D possibly corresponds to TRBD2 (5 bases). Looked up from germline, CDR1 is SGDLS and CDR2 is YYNGEE. This CDR3 has 15 amino acids. Trimming left V 0 bases short and J 4 bases short, with 13 bases between. The CDR3 reads CASSVGHLARETQYF. The CDR3 region has the DNA TGTGCCAGCAGCGTAGGACATCTAGCTAGAGAGACCCAGTACTTC.

This clonotype was seen ten or more times. J is TRBJ2-6 and V is TRBV28; possible D gene TRBD1, 5 bases. Between the trimmed V and J ends, which lost 6 bases and 4 bases, there was a span of 13 bases. The CDR3 sequence is 15 residues long. CDR1 MDHEN and CDR2 SYDVKM come from the germline V gene. The CDR3 spells CASRTDTSGANVLTF. Written as DNA, the CDR3 is TGTGCCAGCAGGACGGACACATCCGGGGCCAACGTCCTGACTTTC.

The genes are TRBV5-1 and TRBJ2-7, with a possible D match to TRBD2 (6 bases). The V end lost 2 bases, the J end lost 2 bases, and 14 bases lay between the germline ends. There are 15 residues in the CDR3. From germline, CDR1 is SGHRS and CDR2 YFSETQ. The CDR3 DNA reads TGCGCCAGCAGCTTTTCACAGGACTATCCCTACGAGCAGTACTTC. Encoded protein: CASSFSQDYPYEQYF.

In this sample, this clonotype turned up a few times. The V gene is TRBV10-3, the J gene TRBJ2-3; D possibly corresponds to TRBD2 (5 bases). This CDR3 comprises 14 residues. Germline V gene data show CDR1 as ENHRY and CDR2 as SYGVKD. Trimming took off 2 bases at V and 1 base at J, with 7 bases between the two ends. CDR3 residues: CAISEVEGTDTQYF. In DNA, the CDR3 is TGTGCCATCAGTGAGGTGGAGGGCACAGATACGCAGTATTTT.

At least ten counts were recorded for this clonotype. The rearrangement links TRBV7-2 to TRBJ2-7, with 8 positions matching TRBD2. There are 13 residues in the CDR3. CDR1 is SGHTA, CDR2 FQGNSA, per germline. J was trimmed by 7 bases and V by 3 bases; bases with no gene match: 5. The CDR3 sequence: CASSLYQRGEQYF. In nucleotides, the CDR3 is TGTGCCAGCAGCTTGTACCAGCGGGGGGAGCAGTACTTC.

This clonotype was seen many times. The chain joins TRBV7-9 to TRBJ1-5, with TRBD1 matching over 7 bases. The CDR3 has 14 residues. The V gene end was trimmed by 3 bases and the J gene end by 7 bases; junction bases not matched to a gene: 6. In germline, CDR1 is SEHNR, CDR2 FQNEAQ (reference sequence). CDR3 loop: CASSFQGVGQPQHF. The CDR3 DNA sequence: TGTGCCAGCAGCTTCCAGGGGGTGGGACAGCCCCAGCATTTT.

This clonotype has ten or more counts. The chain uses TRBV4-1 and TRBJ1-1; 8 bases are a match to TRBD1. The CDR3 consists of 16 residues. The V gene end was trimmed by 4 bases and the J gene end by 6 bases; junction bases not matched to a gene: 13. The germline V gene encodes CDR1 MGHRA and CDR2 YSYEKL. Written as DNA, the CDR3 is TGCGCCAGCAGCCGGGGAATCGGACAGGGAGCGGCTGAAGCTTTCTTT. It encodes CASSRGIGQGAAEAFF.

Many counts were recorded for this clonotype. The chain joins TRBV7-9 to TRBJ2-1, with a weak D call TRBD2 (6 bases). Germline V gene data show CDR1 as SEHNR and CDR2 as FQNEAQ (reference sequence). V dropped 3 bases and J dropped 6 bases, with 9 bases sitting between them. The CDR3 length is 13 residues. CDR3 bases: TGTGCCAGCAGCTTTGTGGGGGGCAATGAGCAGTTCTTC. Protein sequence: CASSFVGGNEQFF.

This clonotype was counted between two and nine times. The V gene is TRBV12-3 or TRBV12-4, the J gene TRBJ1-2; 10 nucleotides agree with TRBD1. Trimming took 6 bases from V and 2 from J; bases not matched to a gene: 9. There are 16 residues in the CDR3. The CDR3 bases are TGTGCCAGCAGGAGTTGGGCGGACAGGGGGAACTATGGCTACACCTTC. Translating it yields CASRSWADRGNYGYTF.

This clonotype was seen ten or more times. The chain combines TRBV7-2 with TRBJ2-1, with TRBD2 as a possible D gene (7 bases). The CDR3 consists of 14 residues. In germline, CDR1 is SGHTA, CDR2 FQGNSA. V lost 7 bases and J 10 bases, leaving 20 bases between the germline ends. The CDR3 DNA reads as TGTGCCAGCATCCTCGCGGGGGCTAGGAAAGAGCAGTTCTTC. It encodes CASILAGARKEQFF.

The chain joins TRBV18 to TRBJ1-4, with 7 bases fitting TRBD1. After removal of 4 bases from V and 3 bases from J, the junction contained 8 bases not matched to a gene. The CDR3 is 16 amino acids. Germline CDR1 reads KGHSH; CDR2 reads LQKENI. The CDR3 is CASSLIAGQSNEKLFF. The CDR3, as DNA: TGTGCCAGCTCACTCATCGCGGGACAGTCTAATGAAAAACTGTTTTTT.

At least ten counts were recorded for this clonotype. The CDR3: CAWGAGPMSLETQYF. The CDR3 DNA follows: TGTGCCTGGGGGGCCGGGCCAATGTCCTTAGAGACCCAGTACTTC. The chain has TRBV2 and TRBJ2-5; D possibly matches TRBD1 or TRBD2 (6 bases each). The CDR3 has 15 residues. Trimming stripped 11 bases from V and 4 bases from J, with 23 bases between. CDR1 and CDR2 (germline): SNHLY, FYNNEI.

V usage is TRBV20-1 and J usage is TRBJ2-1; 7 bases align to TRBD2. The V gene's germline CDR1 is DFQATT and CDR2 SNEGSKA (reference sequence). The CDR3 length is 13 residues. CDR3 residues: CSIGGGSYNEQFF. The CDR3 DNA follows: TGCAGCATAGGCGGGGGATCCTACAATGAGCAGTTCTTC.

This clonotype has just a few counts. The chain joins TRBV6-5 to TRBJ2-3; D is unresolved. The V and J ends lost 0 bases and 6 bases respectively, with 10 bases between them. The CDR3 totals 14 residues. Germline V lookup: CDR1 MNHEY, CDR2 SVGAGI. Written as DNA, the CDR3 is TGTGCCAGCAGTTACTCGAGTATTCTTGATACGCAGTATTTT. This gives the protein CASSYSSILDTQYF.

This clonotype was observed at least ten times. The chain combines TRBV7-2 with TRBJ1-2, with a weak D call TRBD1 (5 bases). Germline CDR1 and CDR2: SGHTA and FQGNSA. V was cut by 6 bases and J by 4 bases, with 21 bases left in between. The CDR3 is 16 residues long. CDR3 in DNA: TGTGCCAGCAGAAAGGCGGGAACGGGACTTCCCTATGGCTACACCTTC. Amino acids: CASRKAGTGLPYGYTF. The full variable domain, in which reference TRBV7-2 and TRBJ1-2 provide the parts outside the CDR3, is GAGVSQSPSNKVTEKGKDVELRCDPISGHTALYWYRQSLGQGLEFLIYFQGNSAPDKSGLPSDRFSAERTGGSVSTLTIQRTQQEDSAVYLCASRKAGTGLPYGYTFGSGTRLTVV.

At least ten counts were recorded for this clonotype. One end of the junction is discordant with germline, which a read error may explain. The V and J genes are TRBV7-7 and TRBJ2-6; 8 bases line up with TRBD2. The CDR3 consists of 17 residues. Germline CDR1 SSHAT, CDR2 FNYEAQ (reference sequence). The CDR3 loop is CASSWVERGPGANVLTF. In nucleotides, the CDR3 is TGTGCTAGCAGCTGGGTTGAGCGGGGGCCTGGGGCCAACGTCCTGACTTTC.

This clonotype has only a few counts. The rearrangement uses TRBV11-2 and TRBJ1-5, with unresolved D. The length of the CDR3 is 13 residues. Germline V gene lookup returns CDR1 SGHAT and CDR2 FQNNGV. Trimming took off 3 bases at V and 7 bases at J, with 10 bases between the two ends. CDR3: CASSFTAGQPQHF. The CDR3 bases are TGTGCCAGCAGCTTCACAGCGGGGCAGCCCCAGCATTTT.

This clonotype was recorded only once. V gene TRBV20-1 combines with J gene TRBJ2-2, with D perhaps matching TRBD2 (5 bases). The CDR3 has 14 residues. V lost 4 bases and J 3 bases, leaving 12 bases between the germline ends. Germline-derived CDR1 and CDR2 are DFQATT and SNEGSKA (reference sequence). Here the CDR3 reads CSAKRETDTGELFF. For the CDR3, the DNA is TGCAGTGCTAAGAGGGAGACGGACACCGGGGAGCTGTTTTTT.

The rearrangement links TRBV10-3 to TRBJ2-3; D not resolved. The ends were cut back, 1 base at V and 0 bases at J, with 8 bases in the middle. CDR1 and CDR2 (germline): ENHRY, SYGVKD. The CDR3 is 15 amino acids. CDR3 sequence: CAISEFQASTDTQYF. For the CDR3, the DNA is TGTGCCATCAGTGAGTTTCAGGCTAGCACAGATACGCAGTATTTT.

This clonotype has a handful of counts. V and J are TRBV15 and TRBJ1-1; no reliable D call. The V end was cut by 6 bases, the J end by 4 bases, with 15 bases between. This CDR3 contains 14 residues. Germline V CDR1 and CDR2: LNHNV, YYDKDF (reference sequence). CDR3 in DNA: TGTGCCACCAGTACGAGTTTATCTGGCACTGAAGCTTTCTTT. Amino acid sequence: CATSTSLSGTEAFF.

This clonotype showed up many times. The chain links TRBV9 to TRBJ1-1; TRBD1 is a possible D gene (5 bases). The CDR3 extends over 16 amino acids. V was pared by 0 bases and J by 1 base, with 13 bases between. Germline V CDR1 and CDR2: SGDLS, YYNGEE. CDR3 sequence (DNA): TGTGCCAGCAGCGTAGTTGGGACCGGGACGAACACTGAAGCTTTCTTT. As protein: CASSVVGTGTNTEAFF.

The table lists this clonotype with a few counts. The V gene is TRBV7-3, the J gene TRBJ2-5; 10 bases map to TRBD2. The ends lost 1 base at V and 7 bases at J; junction bases unmatched: 27. The CDR3 spans 22 residues. Germline V gene sequence: CDR1 SGHTA, CDR2 FQGTGA. As DNA, the CDR3 is TGTGCCAGCAGCTTAAGATCCTCCCGGGACTATCGAGCGTCTAGCGGGGGAGGGACCCAGTACTTC. Protein product: CASSLRSSRDYRASSGGGTQYF. The full variable domain, its missing parts supplied by reference TRBV7-3 and TRBJ2-5, is GAGVSQTPSNKVTEKGKYVELRCDPISGHTALYWYRQSLGQGPEFLIYFQGTGAADDSGLPNDRFFAVRPEGSVSTLKIQRTERGDSAVYLCASSLRSSRDYRASSGGGTQYFGPGTRLLVL.

This clonotype was seen at least ten times. The rearrangement joins TRBV7-7 to TRBJ2-2; TRBD1 aligns across 9 bases. Germline V gene sequence: CDR1 SSHAT, CDR2 FNYEAQ (reference sequence). After removal of 8 bases from V and 6 bases from J, the junction contained 16 bases not matched to a gene. The CDR3 runs 17 residues. Here the CDR3 reads CASASSSGTGISGELFF. The CDR3 nucleotides are TGTGCCAGCGCCTCTTCCTCGGGGACAGGGATCTCCGGGGAGCTGTTTTTT.